This T cell receptor beta chain was identified during a study of regulatory T cells in long-lasting Graves disease. About the study: The antithyroid drugs taken by newly diagnosed Graves' patients had been used for under 3 months.

The time point was: newly diagnosed GD, antithyroid drugs for less than 3 months. RNA from PBMCs was the source of the TCR library. According to the study, TCR beta libraries were built with iRepertoire HTBI primers and CDR3-region Arm-PCR. TCRdb passed the multiplex PCR reads through MiXCR, listing each CDR3 protein once. The table includes a few hundred thousand distinct CDR3 sequences, around 20% detected once. Trimming cost V 5 bases and J 4 bases; bases outside gene matches: 5. The germline V gene has CDR1 SGHTA and CDR2 FQGTGA. The CDR3 has 14 residues. There are many counts of this clonotype. The source material was peripheral blood mononuclear cells (PBMCs), sampled at new diagnosis, from a patient treated with antithyroid drugs. The source is a female donor with Graves disease. The chain carries TRBV7-3 and TRBJ2-5; 9 nucleotides line up with TRBD1. The CDR3 region is CASSKTGGVETQYF. DNA for the CDR3: TGTGCCAGCAGCAAAACAGGGGGCGTAGAGACCCAGTACTTC.